The 14 T cell receptor beta chains reported below all come from one sample, sequenced in a study of beta chain features in type 1 diabetes. Findings of the study overall: In all four CD4+ subsets, TCRB CDR3 length was significantly, moderately reduced in type 1 diabetes.

Sequencing targeted expressed TCRB transcripts, as all isolated RNA had been reverse transcribed. The protocol was immunoSEQ multiplex PCR, while the TCRdb copy is restricted to in-frame clones and leaves out a portion. The sample has about 240,000 clones; approximately 15% are singletons. These TCRs' antigens remain unknown. The specimen sequenced was naive CD4+ T cells from blood. Receptor source: a man aged 25 to 45 with type 1 diabetes.

This clone occurred a few times. The J gene is TRBJ2-7, the V gene TRBV5-1; 9 bases map to TRBD1. CDR3 length: 14 residues. CDR1 SGHRS and CDR2 YFSETQ come from the germline V gene. V lost 4 bases to trimming and J lost 4 bases; unmatched junction nucleotides: 6. This chain's CDR3 is CASSTGGISYEQYF. The DNA of the CDR3 is TGCGCCAGCAGCACAGGGGGCATTTCATACGAGCAGTACTTC.

V is TRBV16 and J is TRBJ2-1; 7 bases are a match to TRBD1. Germline V gene sequence: CDR1 KGHSY, CDR2 FQNENV. The CDR3 sequence is 15 residues long. The junction had 6 bases not matched to a gene; V was cut back by 3 bases and J by 4 bases. The CDR3 DNA sequence: TGTGCCAGCAGCCAGCTAGGGGACAGATACAATGAGCAGTTCTTC. This translates into CASSQLGDRYNEQFF.

The V call is TRBV6-1, the J call TRBJ2-7; 7 nucleotides align to TRBD1. Germline V gives CDR1 MNHNS, CDR2 SASEGT. V lost 4 bases and J lost 0; bases outside the gene matches: 9. This CDR3 comprises 16 residues. This CDR3 reads CASSAYHRDSSYEQYF. In DNA, the CDR3 is TGTGCCAGCAGTGCCTACCACCGGGACAGCTCCTACGAGCAGTACTTC.

The rearrangement joins TRBV25-1 to TRBJ2-1, with D perhaps TRBD2 (6 bases). The germline V and J ends were trimmed by 3 bases and 8 bases, with 14 bases remaining between them. The germline V gene has CDR1 MGHDK and CDR2 SYGVNS. CDR3 length: 14 residues. As DNA, the CDR3 is TGTGCCAGCAGTGATCGACTAGGAATGGATGAGCAGTTCTTC. It is translated as CASSDRLGMDEQFF. The complete variable domain, with remaining parts taken from reference TRBV25-1 and TRBJ2-1, reads EADIYQTPRYLVIGTGKKITLECSQTMGHDKMYWYQQDPGMELHLIHYSYGVNSTEKGDLSSESTVSRIRTEHFPLTLESARPSHTSQYLCASSDRLGMDEQFFGPGTRLTVL.

The chain is built from TRBV10-3 and TRBJ2-7; D gene unclear. From germline, CDR1 is ENHRY and CDR2 SYGVKD. CDR3 length: 12 residues. The V end was cut by 8 bases, the J end by 2 bases, with 10 bases between. CDR3 DNA sequence: TGTGCCATCGGAAGAGACACCTACGAGCAGTACTTC. Its translation: CAIGRDTYEQYF.

The chain joins TRBV29-1 to TRBJ1-1; D is perhaps TRBD1 (5 bases). Germline-derived CDR1 and CDR2 are SQVTM and ANQGSEA. Deletions cut 6 bases from V and 4 bases from J, with 12 bases between. This CDR3 is 12 amino acids long. The chain's CDR3 is CSVGGGSTEAFF. The CDR3 nucleotides are TGCAGCGTGGGGGGGGGAAGCACTGAAGCTTTCTTT.

Many counts were recorded for this clone. V gene TRBV29-1 combines with J gene TRBJ2-1, with 7 bases identical to TRBD1. CDR3 length equals 11 residues. The V and J ends lost 8 bases and 7 bases, in that order; junction bases with no gene match: 5. CDR1 SQVTM and CDR2 ANQGSEA come from the germline V gene. The DNA of the CDR3 is TGCAGCTCAGGACAGGCGAATGAGCAGTTCTTC. Encoded protein: CSSGQANEQFF.

The chain links TRBV6-1 to TRBJ2-7, with 10 bases fitting TRBD2. CDR3 length: 12 amino acids. Germline V gives CDR1 MNHNS, CDR2 SASEGT. Trimming removed 4 bases from V and 7 bases from J; junction bases left unmatched: 1. CDR3 coding DNA: TGTGCCAGCAGTGTACTAGCGGGAGAGCAGTACTTC. Its translation: CASSVLAGEQYF.

V usage is TRBV12-5 and J usage is TRBJ1-5; tentatively, D is TRBD1 (6 bases). CDR3 length: 15 residues. The germline V and J ends were trimmed by 5 bases and 4 bases, with 15 bases remaining between them. CDR1 is LGHNT, CDR2 FRNRAP, per germline. The CDR3 bases are TGTGCTAGTGGTAGGACCACAGGGCAAAATCAGCCCCAGCATTTT. As protein: CASGRTTGQNQPQHF.

The chain combines TRBV13 with TRBJ2-3; TRBD2 matches at 9 bases. The germline CDR1 and CDR2 sequences are PRHDT and FYEKMQ (reference sequence). V lost 2 bases, J lost 4 bases, and 13 bases stayed unmatched. This CDR3 comprises 18 residues. CDR3: CASSLIPLRGGRADTQYF. The CDR3 nucleotides read TGTGCCAGCAGCTTAATTCCTCTGCGGGGGGGTAGGGCAGATACGCAGTATTTT.

This clone occurred a few times. The J gene is TRBJ2-7, the V gene TRBV18; TRBD2 is a possible D gene (6 bases). V dropped 3 bases and J dropped 5 bases, with 17 bases sitting between them. The CDR3 has 15 amino acids. The germline CDR1 and CDR2 sequences are KGHSH and LQKENI. CDR3 in DNA: TGTGCCAGCTCACCTCGGACGGGAGCTCGCGACGAGCAGTACTTC. Protein: CASSPRTGARDEQYF.

This clone has just a few counts. The V and J genes are TRBV5-1 and TRBJ1-1; 8 nucleotides align to TRBD1. There are 14 residues in the CDR3. Germline values: CDR1 SGHRS, CDR2 YFSETQ. Trimming removed 1 base from V and 4 bases from J; junction bases left unmatched: 3. In DNA, the CDR3 is TGCGCCAGCAGCTTGAGGACAGGGAGCACTGAAGCTTTCTTT. It codes for CASSLRTGSTEAFF.

This clone was seen a few times. The rearrangement uses TRBV13 and TRBJ1-6; D unresolved. Germline CDR1 and CDR2: PRHDT and FYEKMQ (reference sequence). This CDR3 contains 14 residues. V dropped 0 bases and J dropped 11 bases, with 11 bases sitting between them. DNA of the CDR3: TGTGCCAGCAGCTTAGGGCGGCCACAAGCACCCCTCCACTTT. Its translation: CASSLGRPQAPLHF.

The chain couples TRBV5-1 to TRBJ2-3; 10 bases align to TRBD2. J was trimmed by 2 bases and V by 1 base; bases with no gene match: 4. CDR1 SGHRS and CDR2 YFSETQ come from the germline V gene. The length of the CDR3 is 16 residues. DNA of the CDR3: TGCGCCAGCAGCTTGCCGCTAGCGGGAGACACAGATACGCAGTATTTT. Its protein product is CASSLPLAGDTDTQYF. Complete variable domain (other parts from reference TRBV5-1 and TRBJ2-3): KAGVTQTPRYLIKTRGQQVTLSCSPISGHRSVSWYQQTPGQGLQFLFEYFSETQRNKGNFPGRFSGRQFSNSRSEMNVSTLELGDSALYLCASSLPLAGDTDTQYFGPGTRLTVL.